This record looks at one T cell receptor (beta chain) sequence and its context. This sample was taken from a study of T-cell reconstitution after alpha-beta-depleted transplantation in children. Between the trimmed V and J ends, which lost 3 bases and 3 bases, there was a span of 13 bases. This CDR3 is 14 amino acids long. Germline CDR1 reads SGHKS; CDR2 reads YYEKEE (reference sequence). Unique molecular identifiers were incorporated when the TCRbeta library was constructed. TCRdb re-analysed the PCR reads in MiXCR, keeping a single row per CDR3 protein. The table includes approximately 510,000 distinct CDR3 sequences, 15% to 20% detected once.

The receptor's source is a human donor who donated a stem cell graft to a child with acute lymphoblastic leukemia. V is TRBV5-5 and J is TRBJ2-7, with a weak D call TRBD1 (6 bases). Source: PBMCs from the stem cell graft donor, taken from the stem cell graft. CDR3 region: CASSWGVQGYEQYF. The DNA of the CDR3 is TGTGCCAGCAGCTGGGGAGTACAGGGCTACGAGCAGTACTTC. The full variable domain, with the rest looked up from reference TRBV5-5 and TRBJ2-7, is DAGVTQSPTHLIKTRGQQVTLRCSPISGHKSVSWYQQVLGQGPQFIFQYYEKEERGRGNFPDRFSARQFPNYSSELNVNALLLGDSALYLCASSWGVQGYEQYFGPGTRLTVT.